This T cell receptor (beta chain) was recorded in a study of blood T cells in healthy people across ages (dated by TCRdb to the mid-2010s). Background on the whole study: In model experiments, roughly one uniquely barcoded TCR beta cDNA molecule per two T cells was captured by template switching. For two donors (one aged 18 to 29 and one aged 80 or older), the study analyzed two additional independent replicas of 1 million unique cDNA reads from the same blood draw. The donors were split into four age groups: young (average about 16 years), middle-aged (nearly 40), aged (over 55) and long-lived (over 80). Using deep sequencing normalized with unique cDNA molecular identifiers, the study measured how TCR beta repertoire diversity changes with age. To avoid experimental bias, donors of different ages were distributed randomly across sequencing lanes.

This clonotype was seen a handful of times. The antigen this receptor binds is unknown. Base qualities were left out, and no much larger clone turns up one base away. CDR1 and CDR2, looked up from the germline V gene, are SGHTA and FQGNSA. The CDR3 runs 13 residues from the cysteine to the phenylalanine. Only the CDR3 portion is preserved as DNA: 39 bases, with reading frame beginning at the first base. V is cut by 5 bases and J by 8 bases, and the space between the germline ends is 13 bases. The 39 donors, aged roughly 6 to 100 years, were systemically healthy Caucasian individuals from Russia. Ten milliliters of peripheral blood were drawn from each donor into EDTA-treated Vacutainer tubes. Ficoll-Paque density-gradient centrifugation was used to isolate PBMCs, with at least 6.5 million per sample. Total RNA was extracted from PBMCs with Trizol reagent, with at least 5.5 micrograms obtained per sample. Naive CD45RAhigh/CD27high T cell percentages were measured by flow cytometry on a PBMC aliquot from every donor.

Here is what the overall study found, with its caveats: Observed TCR beta diversity per million T cells fell roughly linearly with age, and a significant reduction was already apparent by age roughly 40. Conclusive comparison of naive and antigen-experienced compartments was prevented by the profiling of bulk unsorted PBMCs. The long-lived group showed more naive CD4+ T cells, fewer expanded clones and increased TCR diversity than the aged group, suggesting age selection. Observed TCR beta diversity correlated strongly with the percentage of naive T cells measured by flow cytometry. Total diversity estimates from one million sequenced T cells were considered lower bounds and underestimates. Because the CMV infection status of the donors was unknown, age-related changes in expanded clonotypes may potentially have been confounded.

Library preparation was by 5' RACE. The sequencing machine was an Illumina HiSeq 2500. A second PCR of about 7 to 12 cycles was performed with a sample-barcoded 5' primer and a J-beta primer mix. Each TCR beta cDNA molecule received a unique molecular identifier from a template-switch 5' adaptor carrying 12 random nucleotides. Each sample yielded at least 3 million CDR3-containing paired-end reads. All of the RNA was converted into first-strand cDNA using the Mint cDNA synthesis kit, with a TRBC-specific oligonucleotide serving as the primer. Following uracil-DNA glycosylase treatment, all cDNA underwent a first 18-cycle PCR with the universal primers M1SS and BC2_uni_R. Per the source publication's procedure: Normalization of each sample was performed by random selection of 1 million high-quality reads, each carrying a distinct molecular identifier. Instead of being binned into consensus sequences, reads that shared molecular identifiers were thrown out. MiTCR, set to a Q25 quality threshold and the strictest error-elimination algorithm, was used for CDR3 identification, clonotype clustering and error correction. A nonparametric unseen species model with Euler transformation was used to estimate a lower bound on total TCR beta diversity. The public reads were quality trimmed at Q25 with fastp and then assembled into clones with MiXCR by TCRdb, keeping productive beta chains. Each record represents a unique CDR3 protein, reported with the most common genes and DNA among its rows. These V and J calls derive from TCRdb rather than the authors' analysis. This sample is represented by about 570,000 distinct CDR3 sequences; 25% to 30% of them were singletons. Around 18% of the sample is taken by the ten largest.

This TCR derives from a woman between 65 and 79 years old in good health. The chain is encoded by TRBV7-2 joined to TRBJ2-4; the D gene assignment is ambiguous. Sequenced material: blood. The CDR3 reads CASSPGLGDIQYF. The base sequence is TGTGCCAGCAGCCCGGGCCTTGGGGACATTCAGTACTTC.